A single TCR beta chain is shown here with its context. The record originates from a study of blood T cell repertoires in COVID-19. About the study: PBMCs, B-cell-depleted T cells, or T cells were the source of the cDNA or gDNA that made up the material.

The CDR3 runs 14 residues. Trimming pared 5 bases from V and 5 bases from J, leaving 12 bases between. Looked up from germline, CDR1 is SGHAT and CDR2 is FQNNGV. Clinical history as reported by participants underpinned cohort assignment. Each exposed participant met a COVID-19 case in the 2 weeks preceding study entry. Methods used by the authors: Reference gene primer amplification gave estimated nucleated cell counts. Data came from immunoSEQ multiplex PCR; TCRdb stores just in-frame clones and leaves some out. V, J and clone size are those of that table, while D and trimming were read from the DNA. The sample consists of about 300,000 clones, roughly nine tenths of them appearing once.

Sequencing was carried out using PBMCs or T cells enriched from blood (not recorded which). The source is a woman aged 45 to 65 who had been exposed to COVID-19. The rearrangement joins TRBV11-2 to TRBJ1-4, with D possibly matching TRBD1 (5 bases). The CDR3 here is CASSLSTGNEKLFF. The CDR3 DNA sequence: TGTGCCAGCAGCCTATCCACAGGAAATGAAAAACTGTTTTTT.